This section outlines one T cell receptor beta chain sequence together with its context. The entry originates in a study of T cell changes during pregnancy in multiple sclerosis. The protocol was immunoSEQ multiplex PCR, while the TCRdb copy is restricted to in-frame clones and leaves out a portion. The table lists around 31,000 clones, about 91% of them singletons. CDR3 size: 16 residues. V was cut by 0 bases and J by 3 bases, with 12 bases left in between. CDR1 is SGDLS, CDR2 YYNGEE, per germline. This rearrangement joins TRBV9 to TRBJ1-4; no firm D call. The sequence was obtained from a female donor in good health, enrolled as a control in a pregnancy study. Sequenced material: CD4+ T cells from peripheral blood mononuclear cells, taken in the first trimester of pregnancy. This CDR3 is CASSVALYAANEKLFF. As DNA, the CDR3 is TGTGCCAGCAGCGTAGCTCTTTATGCGGCTAATGAAAAACTGTTTTTT. The full variable domain, rest sourced from reference TRBV9 and TRBJ1-4, is DSGVTQTPKHLITATGQRVTLRCSPRSGDLSVYWYQQSLDQGLQFLIQYYNGEERAKGNILERFSAQQFPDLHSELNLSSLELGDSALYFCASSVALYAANEKLFFGSGTQLSVL.